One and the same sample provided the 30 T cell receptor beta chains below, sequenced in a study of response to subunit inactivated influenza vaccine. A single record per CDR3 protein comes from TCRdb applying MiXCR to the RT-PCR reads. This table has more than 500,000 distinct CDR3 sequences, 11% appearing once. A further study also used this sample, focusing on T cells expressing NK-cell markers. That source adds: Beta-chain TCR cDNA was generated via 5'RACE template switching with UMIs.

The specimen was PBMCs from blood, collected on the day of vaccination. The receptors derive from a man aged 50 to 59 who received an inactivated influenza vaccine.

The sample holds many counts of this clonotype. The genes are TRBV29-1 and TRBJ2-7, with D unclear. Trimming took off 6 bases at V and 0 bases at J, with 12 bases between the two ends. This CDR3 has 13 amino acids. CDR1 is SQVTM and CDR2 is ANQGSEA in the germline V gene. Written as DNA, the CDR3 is TGCAGCGTGGCTTCAAGTAGCTCCTACGAGCAGTACTTC. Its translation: CSVASSSSYEQYF.

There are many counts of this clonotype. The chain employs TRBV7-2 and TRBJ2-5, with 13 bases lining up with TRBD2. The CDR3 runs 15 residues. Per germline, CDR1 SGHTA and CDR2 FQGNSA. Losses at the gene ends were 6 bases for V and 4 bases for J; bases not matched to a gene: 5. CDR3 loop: CASSPRTSGRETQYF. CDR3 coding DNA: TGTGCCAGCAGTCCACGGACTAGCGGGAGAGAGACCCAGTACTTC.

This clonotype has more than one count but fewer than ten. The CDR3 sequence: CASSSVWTYEQYF. Written as DNA, the CDR3 is TGTGCCAGCAGTTCGGTGTGGACCTACGAGCAGTACTTC. The genes are TRBV28 and TRBJ2-7; no firm D call. From germline, CDR1 is MDHEN and CDR2 SYDVKM. There are 13 residues in the CDR3. Between the trimmed V and J ends, which lost 4 bases and 2 bases, there was a span of 9 bases.

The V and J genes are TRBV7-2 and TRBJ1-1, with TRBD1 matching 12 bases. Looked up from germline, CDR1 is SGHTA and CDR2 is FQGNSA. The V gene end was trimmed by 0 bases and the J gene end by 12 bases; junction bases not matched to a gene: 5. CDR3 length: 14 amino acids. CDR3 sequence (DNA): TGTGCCAGCAGCTTAGCCCCGGGACAGGGGGCAACTTTCTTT. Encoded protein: CASSLAPGQGATFF.

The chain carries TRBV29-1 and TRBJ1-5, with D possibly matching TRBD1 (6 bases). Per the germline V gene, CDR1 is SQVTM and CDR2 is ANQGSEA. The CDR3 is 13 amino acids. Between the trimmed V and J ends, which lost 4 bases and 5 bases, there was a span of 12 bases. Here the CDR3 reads CSVAGTPDQPQHF. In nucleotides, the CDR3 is TGCAGCGTTGCCGGGACACCTGATCAGCCCCAGCATTTT.

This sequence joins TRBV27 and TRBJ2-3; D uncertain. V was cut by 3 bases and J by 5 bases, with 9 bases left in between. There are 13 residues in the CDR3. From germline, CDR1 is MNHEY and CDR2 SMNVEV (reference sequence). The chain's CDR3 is CASSFGLRDTQYF. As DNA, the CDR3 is TGTGCCAGCAGTTTCGGGCTGAGAGATACGCAGTATTTT.

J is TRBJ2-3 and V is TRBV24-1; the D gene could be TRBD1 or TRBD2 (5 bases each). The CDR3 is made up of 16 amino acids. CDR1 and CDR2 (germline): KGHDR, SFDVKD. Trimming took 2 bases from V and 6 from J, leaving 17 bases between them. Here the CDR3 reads CATSDWDLLGSDTQYF. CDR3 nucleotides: TGTGCCACCAGTGATTGGGACCTCCTGGGGTCGGATACGCAGTATTTT.

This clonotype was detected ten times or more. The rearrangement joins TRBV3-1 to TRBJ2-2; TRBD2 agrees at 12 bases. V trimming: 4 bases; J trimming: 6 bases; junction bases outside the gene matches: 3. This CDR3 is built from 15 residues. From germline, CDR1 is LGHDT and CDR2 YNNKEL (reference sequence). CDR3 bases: TGTGCCAGCAGCCCTAGCGGGGGGGCCTCCGGGGAGCTGTTTTTT. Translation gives CASSPSGGASGELFF.

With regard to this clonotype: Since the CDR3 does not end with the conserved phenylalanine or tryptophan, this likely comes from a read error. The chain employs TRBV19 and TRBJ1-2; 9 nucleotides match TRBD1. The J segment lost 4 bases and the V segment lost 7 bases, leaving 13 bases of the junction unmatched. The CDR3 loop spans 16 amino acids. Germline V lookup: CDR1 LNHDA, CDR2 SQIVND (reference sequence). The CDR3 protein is CASTPRTGEVGYGYTC. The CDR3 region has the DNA TGTGCCAGTACTCCTCGGACAGGGGAGGTAGGCTATGGCTACACCTGC.

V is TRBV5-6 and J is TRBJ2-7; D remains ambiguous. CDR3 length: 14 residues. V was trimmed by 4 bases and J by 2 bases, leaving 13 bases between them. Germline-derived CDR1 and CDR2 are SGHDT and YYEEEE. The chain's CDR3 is CASSPTSVPYEQYF. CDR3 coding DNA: TGTGCCAGCAGCCCTACGTCCGTCCCCTACGAGCAGTACTTC.

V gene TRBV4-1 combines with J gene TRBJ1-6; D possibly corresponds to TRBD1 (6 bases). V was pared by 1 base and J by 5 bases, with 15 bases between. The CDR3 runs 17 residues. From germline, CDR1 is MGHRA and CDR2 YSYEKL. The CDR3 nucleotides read TGCGCCAGCAGCCAAGGTTGGGTTACAGGGCATAATTCACCCCTCCACTTT. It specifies CASSQGWVTGHNSPLHF.

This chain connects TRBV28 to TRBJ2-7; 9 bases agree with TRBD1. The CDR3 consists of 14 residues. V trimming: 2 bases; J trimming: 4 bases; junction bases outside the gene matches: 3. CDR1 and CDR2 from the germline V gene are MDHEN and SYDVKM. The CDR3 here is CASSLTGQGYEQYF. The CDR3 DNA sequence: TGTGCCAGCAGTTTAACAGGACAGGGGTACGAGCAGTACTTC.

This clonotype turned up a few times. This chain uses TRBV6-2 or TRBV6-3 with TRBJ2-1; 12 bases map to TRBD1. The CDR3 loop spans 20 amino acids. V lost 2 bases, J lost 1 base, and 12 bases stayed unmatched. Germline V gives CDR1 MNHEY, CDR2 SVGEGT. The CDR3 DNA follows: TGTGCCAGCAGTTACGACCGGGACAGGGGGCCGGGGCGATCCTACAATGAGCAGTTCTTC. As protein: CASSYDRDRGPGRSYNEQFF.

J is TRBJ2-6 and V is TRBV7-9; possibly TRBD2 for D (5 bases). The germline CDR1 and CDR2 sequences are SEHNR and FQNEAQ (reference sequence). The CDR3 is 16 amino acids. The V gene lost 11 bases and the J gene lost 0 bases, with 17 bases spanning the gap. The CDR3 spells CAPETTRSSGANVLTF. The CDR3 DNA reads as TGTGCCCCCGAGACTACCAGGAGCTCTGGGGCCAACGTCCTGACTTTC.

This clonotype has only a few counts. The CDR3 here is CASSLSNGLLGYTF. In nucleotides, the CDR3 is TGTGCCAGCAGTTTATCGAACGGCCTTCTTGGCTACACCTTC. This rearrangement joins TRBV27 to TRBJ1-2; D remains unclear. The CDR3 totals 14 residues. Germline values: CDR1 MNHEY, CDR2 SMNVEV (reference sequence). Trimming took 0 bases from V and 7 from J, leaving 12 bases between them.

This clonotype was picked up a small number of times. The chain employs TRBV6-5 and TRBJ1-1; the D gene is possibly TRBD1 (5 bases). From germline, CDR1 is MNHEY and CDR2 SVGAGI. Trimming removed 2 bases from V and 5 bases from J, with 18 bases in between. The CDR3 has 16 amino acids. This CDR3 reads CASSYRPSPEGTEAFF. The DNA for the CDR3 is TGTGCCAGCAGTTACAGGCCTTCTCCCGAGGGGACTGAAGCTTTCTTT.

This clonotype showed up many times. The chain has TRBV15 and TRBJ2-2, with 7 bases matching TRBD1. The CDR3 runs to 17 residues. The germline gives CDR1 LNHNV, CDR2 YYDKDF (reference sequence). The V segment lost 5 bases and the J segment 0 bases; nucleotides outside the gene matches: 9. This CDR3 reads CATSWETGTANTGELFF. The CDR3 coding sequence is TGTGCCACCAGCTGGGAAACCGGGACAGCGAACACCGGGGAGCTGTTTTTT.

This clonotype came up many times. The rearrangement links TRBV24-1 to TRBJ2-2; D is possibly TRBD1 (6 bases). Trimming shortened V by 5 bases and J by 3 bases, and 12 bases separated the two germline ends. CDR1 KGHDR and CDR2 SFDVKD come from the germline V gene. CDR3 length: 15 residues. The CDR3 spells CATSGATGYTGELFF. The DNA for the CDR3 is TGTGCCACCAGTGGAGCAACAGGGTACACCGGGGAGCTGTTTTTT.

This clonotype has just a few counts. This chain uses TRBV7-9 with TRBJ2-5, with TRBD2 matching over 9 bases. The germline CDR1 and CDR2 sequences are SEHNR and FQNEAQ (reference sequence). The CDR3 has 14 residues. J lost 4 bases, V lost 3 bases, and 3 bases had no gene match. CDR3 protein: CASSFSGSRETQYF. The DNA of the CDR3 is TGTGCCAGCAGCTTTAGCGGGAGTAGAGAGACCCAGTACTTC.

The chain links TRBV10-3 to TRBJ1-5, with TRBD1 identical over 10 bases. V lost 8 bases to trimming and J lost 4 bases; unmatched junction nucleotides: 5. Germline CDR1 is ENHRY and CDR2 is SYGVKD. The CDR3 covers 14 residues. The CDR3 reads CAIGQGVRNQPQHF. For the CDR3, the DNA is TGTGCCATCGGACAGGGGGTTCGAAATCAGCCCCAGCATTTT.

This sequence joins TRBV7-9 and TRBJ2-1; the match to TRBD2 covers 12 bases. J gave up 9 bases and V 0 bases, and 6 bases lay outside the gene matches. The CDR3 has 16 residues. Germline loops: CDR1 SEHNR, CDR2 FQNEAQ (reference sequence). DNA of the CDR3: TGTGCCAGCAGCTTAGCACGGACTAGCGGGATCGGTGAGCAGTTCTTC. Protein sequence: CASSLARTSGIGEQFF.

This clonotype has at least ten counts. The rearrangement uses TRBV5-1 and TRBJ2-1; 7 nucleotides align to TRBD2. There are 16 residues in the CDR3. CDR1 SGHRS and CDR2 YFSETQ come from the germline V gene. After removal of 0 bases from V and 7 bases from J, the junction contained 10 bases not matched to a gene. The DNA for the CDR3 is TGCGCCAGCAGCTTGGCCGGGAGGATGTTGTCTAATGAGCAGTTCTTC. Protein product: CASSLAGRMLSNEQFF.

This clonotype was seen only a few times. DNA for the CDR3: TGTGCCAGCAGCCAAGGTTACCAGGGGGCGGCCCAAGAGACCCAGTACTTC. Its protein is CASSQGYQGAAQETQYF. The V call is TRBV4-2, the J call TRBJ2-5; 8 nucleotides align to TRBD1. The V gene's germline CDR1 is LGHNA and CDR2 YNFKEQ. There are 17 residues in the CDR3. J was trimmed by 1 base and V by 1 base; bases with no gene match: 8.

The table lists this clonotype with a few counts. The CDR3, as DNA: TGTGCCAGCAGCAGGGACAGCGCTAACTATGGCTACACCTTC. Its translation: CASSRDSANYGYTF. The genes are TRBV5-4 and TRBJ1-2; 7 bases agree with TRBD1. Germline CDR1 is SGHNT and CDR2 is YYREEE (reference sequence). The CDR3 runs to 14 residues. V dropped 4 bases and J dropped 0; count of bases not matched to a gene: 3.

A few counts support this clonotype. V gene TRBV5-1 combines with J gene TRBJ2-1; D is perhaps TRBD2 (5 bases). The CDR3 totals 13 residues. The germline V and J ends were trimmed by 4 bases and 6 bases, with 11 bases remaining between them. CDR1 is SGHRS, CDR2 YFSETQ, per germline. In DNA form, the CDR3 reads TGCGCCAGCAGCGCCAGACTACGCAATGAGCAGTTCTTC. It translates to CASSARLRNEQFF. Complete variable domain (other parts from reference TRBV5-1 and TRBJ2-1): KAGVTQTPRYLIKTRGQQVTLSCSPISGHRSVSWYQQTPGQGLQFLFEYFSETQRNKGNFPGRFSGRQFSNSRSEMNVSTLELGDSALYLCASSARLRNEQFFGPGTRLTVL.

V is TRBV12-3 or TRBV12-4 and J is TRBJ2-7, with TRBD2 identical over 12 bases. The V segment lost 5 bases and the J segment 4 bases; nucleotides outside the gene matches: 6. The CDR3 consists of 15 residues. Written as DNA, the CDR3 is TGTGCCAGCAGTCCATCGACTAGCGGGGGTTACGAGCAGTACTTC. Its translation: CASSPSTSGGYEQYF.

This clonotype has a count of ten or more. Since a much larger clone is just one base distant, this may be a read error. The chain's CDR3 is CASSLMDNEQFF. The CDR3 DNA sequence: TGTGCCAGCAGTTTGATGGACAATGAGCAGTTCTTC. The chain joins TRBV28 to TRBJ2-1; D call uncertain. This CDR3 spans 12 amino acids. V was trimmed by 3 bases and J by 5 bases, leaving 5 bases between them. Looked up from germline, CDR1 is MDHEN and CDR2 is SYDVKM.

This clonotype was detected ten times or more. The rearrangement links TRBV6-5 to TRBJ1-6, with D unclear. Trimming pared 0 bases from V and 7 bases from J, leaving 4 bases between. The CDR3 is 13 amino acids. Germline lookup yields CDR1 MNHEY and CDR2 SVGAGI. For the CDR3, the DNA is TGTGCCAGCAGTTACTCGACGAATTCACCCCTCCACTTT. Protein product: CASSYSTNSPLHF.

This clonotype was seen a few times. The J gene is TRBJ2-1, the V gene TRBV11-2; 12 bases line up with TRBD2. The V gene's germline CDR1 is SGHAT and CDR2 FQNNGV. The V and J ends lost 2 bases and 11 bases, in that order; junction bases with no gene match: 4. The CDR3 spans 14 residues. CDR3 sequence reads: CASSLSLAGGQQFF. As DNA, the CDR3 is TGTGCCAGCAGCTTATCACTAGCGGGGGGACAGCAGTTCTTC. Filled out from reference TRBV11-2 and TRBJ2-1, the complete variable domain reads EAGVAQSPRYKIIEKRQSVAFWCNPISGHATLYWYQQILGQGPKLLIQFQNNGVVDDSQLPKDRFSAERLKGVDSTLKIQPAKLEDSAVYLCASSLSLAGGQQFFGPGTRLTVL.

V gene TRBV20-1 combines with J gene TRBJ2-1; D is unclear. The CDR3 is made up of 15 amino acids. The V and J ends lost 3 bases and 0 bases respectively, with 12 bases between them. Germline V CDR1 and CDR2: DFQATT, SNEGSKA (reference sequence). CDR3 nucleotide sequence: TGCAGTGCTAGTCTTGGCCCAAGCTCCTACAATGAGCAGTTCTTC. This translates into CSASLGPSSYNEQFF.